This T cell receptor beta chain was retrieved from a study of blood T cell repertoires in COVID-19. Study details: Material from acute and convalescent COVID-19 was sourced from the United States, Italy and Spain. PBMCs, B-cell-depleted T cells, or T cells were the source of the cDNA or gDNA that made up the material.

Per the study methods: Reference gene primer amplification yielded estimated nucleated cell counts. This table comes from immunoSEQ multiplex PCR, and its TCRdb copy is limited to in-frame clones, with some not included. Clone size and the V and J calls come from that table; the DNA yielded D and trimming. Of approximately 250,000 clones listed, about 84% are singletons. One Seattle source followed patients from active infection through their disease course. Sequences were obtained from peripheral blood. The clonotype was recovered from a woman older than 75 with COVID-19, enrolled during active disease.

The CDR3 DNA sequence: TGTGCCAGTAGTATAGAACAGGGTGAAAAACTGTTTTTT. Encoded protein: CASSIEQGEKLFF. The V gene is TRBV19, the J gene TRBJ1-4, with a possible D match to TRBD1 (6 bases). Germline assignment: CDR1 LNHDA and CDR2 SQIVND (reference sequence). The CDR3 extends over 13 amino acids. The V gene lost 0 bases and the J gene lost 7 bases, with 6 bases spanning the gap. The full variable domain, rest sourced from reference TRBV19 and TRBJ1-4, is DGGITQSPKYLFRKEGQNVTLSCEQNLNHDAMYWYRQDPGQGLRLIYYSQIVNDFQKGDIAEGYSVSREKKESFPLTVTSAQKNPTAFYLCASSIEQGEKLFFGSGTQLSVL.